These T cell receptor beta chains were read from a single sample in a study of blood T cell repertoires in COVID-19. Profiling relied on immunoSEQ multiplex PCR, and the TCRdb table lists in-frame clones only, not all of them. The sample contains around 200,000 clones, under 90% of which appear only once. Source material: peripheral blood. The receptors here all came from a human donor in a cohort sampled during active COVID-19. The CDR3 runs from the conserved cysteine through the conserved F or W. The D gene is left open where the match is weak. Clone size is shown for a subset of rows, as once, few, many or a class of expanded clone.

CDR3 protein	CDR3 DNA	D gene	clone size	V gene	J gene
CASGFSAGTSVGEQYF	TGTGCTAGTGGTTTCTCTGCCGGGACTAGCGTCGGCGAGCAGTACTTC	TRBD2	NA	TRBV12-5	TRBJ2-7
CATQGRYGYTF	TGTGCCACACAGGGGAGATATGGCTACACCTTC	TRBD1	NA	TRBV2	TRBJ1-2
CASSQTGTSGGLEETQYF	TGCGCCAGCAGCCAAACTGGGACTAGCGGGGGACTTGAAGAGACCCAGTACTTC	TRBD2	NA	TRBV4-1	TRBJ2-5
CASSFRGRKLDTQYF	TGCGCCAGCAGCTTCAGGGGGCGCAAGCTAGATACGCAGTATTTT	TRBD1	NA	TRBV5-1	TRBJ2-3
CASSLLGLAGGYSGELFF	TGTGCCAGCAGTCTGCTGGGACTAGCGGGGGGCTACTCCGGGGAGCTGTTTTTT	TRBD2	NA	TRBV2	TRBJ2-2
CASSVGALGSSPLHF	TGTGCCAGCAGCGTAGGGGCCCTTGGAAGTTCACCCCTCCACTTT	NA	once	TRBV9	TRBJ1-6
CASTRDRQDYGYTF	TGTGCCAGTACCCGGGACAGGCAGGACTATGGCTACACCTTC	TRBD1	NA	TRBV6-6	TRBJ1-2
CASRDIGGEQYF	TGTGCCAGCAGGGACATTGGGGGGGAGCAGTACTTC	NA	NA	TRBV2	TRBJ2-7
CASSLDRVEQYF	TGTGCCAGCTCGCTGGACAGGGTTGAGCAGTACTTC	TRBD1	NA	TRBV18	TRBJ2-7
CASSPIGETYGYTF	TGTGCCAGCAGTCCTATAGGAGAAACGTATGGCTACACCTTC	NA	few	TRBV25-1	TRBJ1-2
CASSPTSGGAQEQYF	TGTGCTAGTTCTCCTACTAGCGGGGGGGCTCAAGAGCAGTACTTC	TRBD2	NA	TRBV12-5	TRBJ2-7
CASREQGISNYGYTF	TGTGCCAGCAGGGAACAGGGGATCTCTAACTATGGCTACACCTTC	TRBD1	NA	TRBV2	TRBJ1-2
CAWSVGVHEQYF	TGTGCCTGGAGTGTAGGGGTCCACGAGCAGTACTTC	NA	NA	TRBV30	TRBJ2-7
CASSPGQGAWGETQYF	TGTGCCAGCAGCCCCGGACAGGGGGCTTGGGGAGAGACCCAGTACTTC	TRBD1	NA	TRBV11-2	TRBJ2-5
CASSQDLVADTQYF	TGTGCCAGCAGCCAAGATCTAGTTGCAGATACGCAGTATTTT	NA	NA	TRBV3-1/TRBV3-2	TRBJ2-3
CASSGLPFGNTIYF	TGTGCCAGTAGTGGCCTCCCTTTCGGAAACACCATATATTTT	NA	NA	TRBV19	TRBJ1-3
CASSILSPGTDQPQHF	TGTGCCAGTAGTATCCTGAGCCCGGGGACTGATCAGCCCCAGCATTTT	NA	NA	TRBV19	TRBJ1-5
CASSFGTGEVYEQYF	TGCGCCAGCAGCTTCGGGACAGGGGAAGTCTACGAGCAGTACTTC	TRBD1	few	TRBV5-1	TRBJ2-7
CASSRQKNIQYF	TGTGCCAGCAGCCGTCAGAAAAACATTCAGTACTTC	NA	NA	TRBV12-3/TRBV12-4	TRBJ2-4
CASTSTGHLNNEQFF	TGCGCCAGCACATCGACAGGTCACTTGAATAATGAGCAGTTCTTC	NA	NA	TRBV5-1	TRBJ2-1
CATAGTEYNEQFF	TGTGCCACCGCCGGGACAGAATACAATGAGCAGTTCTTC	TRBD1	NA	TRBV19	TRBJ2-1
CASSGEATETQYF	TGTGCCAGCAGTGGTGAGGCGACTGAGACCCAGTACTTC	NA	once	TRBV6-6	TRBJ2-5
CASSQVRGSSTDTQYF	TGTGCCAGCAGCCAAGTAAGGGGTTCTAGCACAGATACGCAGTATTTT	NA	NA	TRBV3-1/TRBV3-2	TRBJ2-3
CASSDVRGSEAFF	TGTGCCAGCAGTGACGTTCGGGGATCTGAAGCTTTCTTT	NA	few	TRBV6-4	TRBJ1-1
CATSEPGGWDGYTF	TGTGCCACCAGTGAGCCAGGGGGGTGGGATGGCTACACCTTC	TRBD1	NA	TRBV24-1	TRBJ1-2
CASSVGLAGGTDTQYF	TGTGCCAGCAGTGTCGGTCTAGCGGGGGGCACAGATACGCAGTATTTT	TRBD2	NA	TRBV2	TRBJ2-3
CASSNTRNPGLLYEQYF	TGCGCCAGCAGCAACACACGAAACCCGGGACTACTCTACGAGCAGTACTTC	TRBD2	medium-sized	TRBV4-1	TRBJ2-7
CASSFGTSDTQYF	TGTGCCAGCAGCTTCGGGACTAGTGATACGCAGTATTTT	TRBD2	NA	TRBV11-2	TRBJ2-3
CASRTGYTYEQYF	TGTGCCAGCAGGACAGGGTACACCTACGAGCAGTACTTC	TRBD1	NA	TRBV6-5	TRBJ2-7
CASSQNRGSNYGYTF	TGTGCCAGCAGCCAAAACCGGGGATCTAACTATGGCTACACCTTC	NA	NA	TRBV28	TRBJ1-2
CASSLRTAGPHEQYF	TGTGCCAGCAGCTTACGGACGGCAGGGCCCCACGAGCAGTACTTC	NA	NA	TRBV7-6	TRBJ2-7
CASSQVGGGAYEQYF	TGTGCCAGCAGCCAAGTGGGCGGGGGGGCCTACGAGCAGTACTTC	TRBD2	NA	TRBV3-1/TRBV3-2	TRBJ2-7
CSVVRGGTEAFF	TGCAGCGTTGTCAGGGGTGGTACTGAAGCTTTCTTT	NA	NA	TRBV29-1	TRBJ1-1
CASSEAWTSGVYNEQFF	TGTGCCAGCAGTGAAGCCTGGACTAGCGGGGTATACAATGAGCAGTTCTTC	TRBD2	NA	TRBV6-1	TRBJ2-1
CASSPPQRGDEQFF	TGTGCCAGCAGCCCACCCCAGCGGGGGGATGAGCAGTTCTTC	TRBD2	NA	TRBV7-9	TRBJ2-1
CASRTGGSYGYTF	TGTGCCAGTAGAACCGGGGGGTCCTATGGCTACACCTTC	NA	once	TRBV19	TRBJ1-2
CASSLEVGGGSQETQYF	TGTGCCAGCAGCTTAGAAGTCGGCGGGGGGAGCCAAGAGACCCAGTACTTC	TRBD2	NA	TRBV7-6	TRBJ2-5
CATSKTGAGIYGYTF	TGTGCCACCTCAAAAACAGGGGCCGGGATCTATGGCTACACCTTC	TRBD1	once	TRBV27	TRBJ1-2
CASSSPTGIGYTF	TGTGCCAGCAGCAGCCCGACAGGGATTGGCTACACCTTC	TRBD1	NA	TRBV11-2	TRBJ1-2
CASSQKQDAGDYGYTF	TGCGCCAGCAGCCAGAAACAGGACGCGGGGGACTATGGCTACACCTTC	NA	NA	TRBV4-1	TRBJ1-2
CASSLGQGESPLHF	TGCGCCAGCAGCTTGGGCCAGGGCGAATCACCCCTCCACTTT	NA	once	TRBV5-1	TRBJ1-6
CASSQLRRTLYEQYF	TGTGCCAGCAGCCAGCTTAGGAGGACTCTCTACGAGCAGTACTTC	NA	NA	TRBV6-5	TRBJ2-7
CASRKTGGGEQYF	TGTGCCAGCAGGAAGACGGGGGGTGGCGAGCAGTACTTC	TRBD2	NA	TRBV25-1	TRBJ2-7
CASSQVTRTAKNSGANVLTF	TGCGCCAGCAGCCAGGTTACCCGGACTGCCAAAAACTCTGGGGCCAACGTCCTGACTTTC	NA	NA	TRBV4-1	TRBJ2-6
CASSIDLSGANVLTF	TGTGCCAGTAGTATAGATCTCTCTGGGGCCAACGTCCTGACTTTC	NA	NA	TRBV19	TRBJ2-6
CATSRDLGNQPQHF	TGTGCCACCAGCAGAGATCTCGGCAATCAGCCCCAGCATTTT	NA	NA	TRBV15	TRBJ1-5
CASGGADTQYF	TGTGCCAGCGGGGGCGCAGATACGCAGTATTTT	NA	NA	TRBV6-5	TRBJ2-3
CASSLARGPYTEAFF	TGTGCCAGCAGCTTAGCGCGGGGGCCATACACTGAAGCTTTCTTT	NA	NA	TRBV7-6	TRBJ1-1
CAISAHRGDRPEAFF	TGTGCCATCAGTGCCCACAGGGGTGATAGGCCTGAAGCTTTCTTT	TRBD1	NA	TRBV10-3	TRBJ1-1
CASSLTGREEQFF	TGTGCCAGCAGCTTAACTGGCCGGGAAGAGCAGTTCTTC	NA	NA	TRBV7-3	TRBJ2-1